The sequence of this TCR beta chain was determined in a study of immune evolution from preneoplasia to lung adenocarcinoma. Germline values: CDR1 GTSNPN, CDR2 SVGIG (reference sequence). CDR3 length: 13 residues. V lost 0 bases to trimming and J lost 3 bases, with 8 bases between them. This clone was found a few times. Sequencing used immunoSEQ multiplex PCR; TCRdb keeps in-frame clones, though not all of them. Of 20,000 to 25,000 clones detected, around three quarters appear once; the ten largest clones hold 5.6%. The sequencing input was FFPE invasive lung adenocarcinoma tissue. The chain is built from TRBV30 and TRBJ1-1, with D unresolved. The clonotype comes from a person aged 55 to 70 with lung adenocarcinoma. The DNA of the CDR3 is TGTGCCTGGAGTGTAAACGCGGACACTGAAGCTTTCTTT. Residues: CAWSVNADTEAFF.